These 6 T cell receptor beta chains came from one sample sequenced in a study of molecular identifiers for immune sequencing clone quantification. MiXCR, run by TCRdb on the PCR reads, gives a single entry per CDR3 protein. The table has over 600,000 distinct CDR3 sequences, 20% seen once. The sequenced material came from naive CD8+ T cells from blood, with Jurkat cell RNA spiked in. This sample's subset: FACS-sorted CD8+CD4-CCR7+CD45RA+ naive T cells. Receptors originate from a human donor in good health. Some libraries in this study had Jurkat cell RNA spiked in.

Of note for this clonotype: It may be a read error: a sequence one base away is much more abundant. The CDR3 DNA reads TGCGCCAGCAGCTCAGACAGGCCTCCCTACAATGAGCAGTTCTTC. Its protein product is CASSSDRPPYNEQFF. V gene TRBV4-3 combines with J gene TRBJ2-1; D is possibly TRBD1 (6 bases). CDR1 and CDR2 (germline): LGHNA, YSLEER. This CDR3 spans 15 amino acids. Trimming shortened V by 5 bases and J by 2 bases, and 13 bases separated the two germline ends.

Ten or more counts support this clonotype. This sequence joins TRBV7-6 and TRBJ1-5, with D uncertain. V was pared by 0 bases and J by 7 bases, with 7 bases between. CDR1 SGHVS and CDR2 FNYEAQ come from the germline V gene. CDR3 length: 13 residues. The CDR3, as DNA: TGTGCCAGCAGCTTAGCGGCAGACCAGCCCCAGCATTTT. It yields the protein CASSLAADQPQHF.

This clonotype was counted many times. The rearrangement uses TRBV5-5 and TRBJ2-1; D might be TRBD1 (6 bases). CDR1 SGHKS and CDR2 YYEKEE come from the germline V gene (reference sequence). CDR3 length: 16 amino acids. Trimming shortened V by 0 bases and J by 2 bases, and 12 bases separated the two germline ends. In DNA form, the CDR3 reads TGTGCCAGCAGCTTGGACCTCGACAGGACCTACAATGAGCAGTTCTTC. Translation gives CASSLDLDRTYNEQFF.

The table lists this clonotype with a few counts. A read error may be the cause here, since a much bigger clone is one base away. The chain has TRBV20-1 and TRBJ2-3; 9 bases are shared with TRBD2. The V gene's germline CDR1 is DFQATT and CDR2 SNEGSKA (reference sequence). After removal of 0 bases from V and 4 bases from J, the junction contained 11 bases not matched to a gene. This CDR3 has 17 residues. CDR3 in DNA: TGCAGTGCTAGAGATTTAGGCGGGGGGGCCGCCGCAGATACGCAGTATTTT. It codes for CSARDLGGGAAADTQYF.

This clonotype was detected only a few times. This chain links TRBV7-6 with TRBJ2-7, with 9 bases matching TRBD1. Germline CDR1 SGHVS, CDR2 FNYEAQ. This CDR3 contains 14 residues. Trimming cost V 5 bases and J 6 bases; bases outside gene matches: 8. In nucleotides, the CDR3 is TGTGCCAGCAGCCCGTGGGACAGGGAAGGCGAGCAGTACTTC. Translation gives CASSPWDREGEQYF.

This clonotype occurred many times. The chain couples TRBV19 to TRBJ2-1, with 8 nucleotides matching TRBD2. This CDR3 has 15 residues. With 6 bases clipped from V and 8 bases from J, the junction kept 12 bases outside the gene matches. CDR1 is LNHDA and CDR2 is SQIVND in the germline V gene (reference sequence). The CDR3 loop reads CASRYDGGAVDEQFF. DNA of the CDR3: TGTGCCAGTAGGTATGACGGGGGGGCCGTCGATGAGCAGTTCTTC.